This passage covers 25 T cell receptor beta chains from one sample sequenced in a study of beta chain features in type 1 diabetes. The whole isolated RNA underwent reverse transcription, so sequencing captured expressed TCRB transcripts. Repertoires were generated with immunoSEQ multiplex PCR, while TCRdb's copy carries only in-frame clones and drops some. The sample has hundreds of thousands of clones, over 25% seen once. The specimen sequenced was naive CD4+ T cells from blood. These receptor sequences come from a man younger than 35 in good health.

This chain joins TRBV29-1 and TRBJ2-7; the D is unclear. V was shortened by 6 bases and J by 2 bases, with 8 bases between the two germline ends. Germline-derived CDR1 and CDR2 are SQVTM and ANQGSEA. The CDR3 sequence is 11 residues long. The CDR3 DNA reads TGCAGCGTCCAAGAAGCCTACGAGCAGTACTTC. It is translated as CSVQEAYEQYF.

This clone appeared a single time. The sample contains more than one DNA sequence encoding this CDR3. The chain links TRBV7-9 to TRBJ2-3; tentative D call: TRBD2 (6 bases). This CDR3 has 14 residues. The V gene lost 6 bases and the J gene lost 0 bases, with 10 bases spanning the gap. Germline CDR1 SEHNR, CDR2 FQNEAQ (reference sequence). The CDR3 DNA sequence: TGTGCCAGCAGTCACAGCGGGAGCACAGATACGCAGTATTTT. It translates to CASSHSGSTDTQYF.

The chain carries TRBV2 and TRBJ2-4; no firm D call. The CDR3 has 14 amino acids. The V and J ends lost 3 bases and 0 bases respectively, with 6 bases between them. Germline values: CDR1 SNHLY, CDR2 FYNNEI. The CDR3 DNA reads TGTGCCAGCAGTGAGAGGCTAGCCAAAAACATTCAGTACTTC. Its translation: CASSERLAKNIQYF.

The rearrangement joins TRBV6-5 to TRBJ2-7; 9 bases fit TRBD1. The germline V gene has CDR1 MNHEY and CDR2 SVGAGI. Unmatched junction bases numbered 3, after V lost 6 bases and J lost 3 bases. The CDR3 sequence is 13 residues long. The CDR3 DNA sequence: TGTGCCAGCAGAAGGGGACAGGGCTACGAGCAGTACTTC. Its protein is CASRRGQGYEQYF.

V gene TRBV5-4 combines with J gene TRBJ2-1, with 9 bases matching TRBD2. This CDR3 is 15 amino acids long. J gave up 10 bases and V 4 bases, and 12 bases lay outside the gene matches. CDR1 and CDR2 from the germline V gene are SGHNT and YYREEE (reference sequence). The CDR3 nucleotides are TGTGCCAGCAGCCGGAGGCTAGCGGGGTTGGAGGAGCAGTTCTTC. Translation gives CASSRRLAGLEEQFF.

The CDR3 loop reads CASSQIRSRDTIYF. Here the CDR3 DNA reads TGTGCCAGCAGCCAGATTAGGTCCCGGGACACCATATATTTT. The V gene is TRBV7-9, the J gene TRBJ1-3; no clear D. This CDR3 comprises 14 residues. Looked up from germline, CDR1 is SEHNR and CDR2 is FQNEAQ (reference sequence). V dropped 5 bases and J dropped 8 bases, with 16 bases sitting between them.

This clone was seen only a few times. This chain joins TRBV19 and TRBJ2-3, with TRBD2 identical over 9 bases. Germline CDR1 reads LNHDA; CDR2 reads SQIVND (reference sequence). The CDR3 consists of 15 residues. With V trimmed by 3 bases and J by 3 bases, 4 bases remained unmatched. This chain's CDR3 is CASSIPSGRTDTQYF. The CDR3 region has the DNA TGTGCCAGTAGTATTCCCAGCGGGAGGACAGATACGCAGTATTTT.

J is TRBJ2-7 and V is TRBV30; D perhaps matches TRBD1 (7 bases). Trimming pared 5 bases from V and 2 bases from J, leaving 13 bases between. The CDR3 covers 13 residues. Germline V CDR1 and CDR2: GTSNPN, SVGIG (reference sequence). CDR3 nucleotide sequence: TGTGCCTGGGACAGGGAGGCGCCCTACGAGCAGTACTTC. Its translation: CAWDREAPYEQYF. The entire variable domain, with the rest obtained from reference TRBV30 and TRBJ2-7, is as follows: SQTIHQWPATLVQPVGSPLSLECTVEGTSNPNLYWYRQAAGRGLQLLFYSVGIGQISSEVPQNLSASRPQDRQFILSSKKLLLSDSGFYLCAWDREAPYEQYFGPGTRLTVT.

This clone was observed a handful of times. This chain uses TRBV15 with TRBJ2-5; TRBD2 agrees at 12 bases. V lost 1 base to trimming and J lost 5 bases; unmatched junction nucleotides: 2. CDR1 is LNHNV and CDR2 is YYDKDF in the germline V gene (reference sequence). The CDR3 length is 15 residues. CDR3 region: CATSRAGTSGETQYF. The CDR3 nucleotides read TGTGCCACCAGCAGAGCTGGGACTAGCGGGGAGACCCAGTACTTC.

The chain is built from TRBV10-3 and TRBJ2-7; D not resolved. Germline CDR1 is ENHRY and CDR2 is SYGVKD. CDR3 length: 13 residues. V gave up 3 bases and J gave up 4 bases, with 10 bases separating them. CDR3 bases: TGTGCCATCAGTGAAAGGGTAAAGTACGAGCAGTACTTC. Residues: CAISERVKYEQYF.

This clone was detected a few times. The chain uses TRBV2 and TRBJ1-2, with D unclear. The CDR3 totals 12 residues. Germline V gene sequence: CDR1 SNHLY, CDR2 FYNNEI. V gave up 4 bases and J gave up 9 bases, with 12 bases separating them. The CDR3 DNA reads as TGTGCCAGCAGTGTGGAACTTTATCGCTACACCTTC. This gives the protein CASSVELYRYTF. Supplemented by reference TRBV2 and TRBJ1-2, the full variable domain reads EPEVTQTPSHQVTQMGQEVILRCVPISNHLYFYWYRQILGQKVEFLVSFYNNEISEKSEIFDDQFSVERPDGSNFTLKIRSTKLEDSAMYFCASSVELYRYTFGSGTRLTVV.

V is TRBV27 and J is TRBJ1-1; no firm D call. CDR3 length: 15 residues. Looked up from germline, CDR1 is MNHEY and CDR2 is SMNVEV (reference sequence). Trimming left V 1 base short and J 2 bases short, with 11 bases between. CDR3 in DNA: TGTGCCAGCAGTTTATGGGCAGCCCCAAACACTGAAGCTTTCTTT. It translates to CASSLWAAPNTEAFF.

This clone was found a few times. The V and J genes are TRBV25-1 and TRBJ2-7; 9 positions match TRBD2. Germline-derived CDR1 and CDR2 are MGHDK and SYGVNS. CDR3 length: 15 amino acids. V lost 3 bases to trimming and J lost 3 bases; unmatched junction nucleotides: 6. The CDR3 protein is CASSDPTSGNYEQYF. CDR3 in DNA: TGTGCCAGCAGTGACCCGACTAGCGGAAACTACGAGCAGTACTTC.

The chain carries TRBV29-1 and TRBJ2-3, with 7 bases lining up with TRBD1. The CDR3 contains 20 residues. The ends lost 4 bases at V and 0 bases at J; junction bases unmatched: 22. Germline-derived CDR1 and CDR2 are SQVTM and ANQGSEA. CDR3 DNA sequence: TGCAGCGTTGTAGGGATTAGTGGGGCCACCACAGGGGTAAGCACAGATACGCAGTATTTT. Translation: CSVVGISGATTGVSTDTQYF.

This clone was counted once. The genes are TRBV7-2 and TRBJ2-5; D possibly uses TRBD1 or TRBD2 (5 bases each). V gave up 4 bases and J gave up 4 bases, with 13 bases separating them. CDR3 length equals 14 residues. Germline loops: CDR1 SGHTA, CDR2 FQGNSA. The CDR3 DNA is TGTGCCAGCAGCTCCGGGACGCTAAGAGAGACCCAGTACTTC. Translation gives CASSSGTLRETQYF.

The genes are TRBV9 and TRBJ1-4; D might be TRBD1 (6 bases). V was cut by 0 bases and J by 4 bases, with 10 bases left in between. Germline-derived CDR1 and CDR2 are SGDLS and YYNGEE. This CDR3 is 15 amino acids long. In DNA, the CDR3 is TGTGCCAGCAGCGTAGATGGGGACATTAATGAAAAACTGTTTTTT. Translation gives CASSVDGDINEKLFF.

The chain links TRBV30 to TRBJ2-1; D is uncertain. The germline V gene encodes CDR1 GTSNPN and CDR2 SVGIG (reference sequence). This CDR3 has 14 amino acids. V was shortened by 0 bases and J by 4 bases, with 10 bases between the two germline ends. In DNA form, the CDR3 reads TGTGCCTGGAGTGTATGGTCTAGATACAATGAGCAGTTCTTC. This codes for CAWSVWSRYNEQFF.

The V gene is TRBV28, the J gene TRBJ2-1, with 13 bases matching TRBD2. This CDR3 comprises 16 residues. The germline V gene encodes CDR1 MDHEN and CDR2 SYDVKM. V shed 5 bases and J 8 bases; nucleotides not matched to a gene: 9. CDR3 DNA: TGTGCCAGCAGTACCCGGACTAGCGGGAGAATTCATGAGCAGTTCTTC. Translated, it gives CASSTRTSGRIHEQFF.

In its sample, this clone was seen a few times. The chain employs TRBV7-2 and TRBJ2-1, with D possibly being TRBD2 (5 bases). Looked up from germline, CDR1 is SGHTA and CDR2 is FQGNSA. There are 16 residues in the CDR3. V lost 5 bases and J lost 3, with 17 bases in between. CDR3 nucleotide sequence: TGTGCCAGCAGCGTACCGCGGGTGGTGGACTACAATGAGCAGTTCTTC. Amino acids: CASSVPRVVDYNEQFF.

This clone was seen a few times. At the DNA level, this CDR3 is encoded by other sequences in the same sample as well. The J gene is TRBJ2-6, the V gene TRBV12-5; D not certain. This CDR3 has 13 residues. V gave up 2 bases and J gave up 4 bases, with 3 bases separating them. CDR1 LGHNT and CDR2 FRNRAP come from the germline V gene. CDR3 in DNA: TGTGCTAGTGGTTTGTCCGGGGCCAACGTCCTGACTTTC. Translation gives CASGLSGANVLTF. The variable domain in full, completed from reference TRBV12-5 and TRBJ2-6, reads DARVTQTPRHKVTEMGQEVTMRCQPILGHNTVFWYRQTMMQGLELLAYFRNRAPLDDSGMPKDRFSAEMPDATLATLKIQPSEPRDSAVYFCASGLSGANVLTFGAGSRLTVL.

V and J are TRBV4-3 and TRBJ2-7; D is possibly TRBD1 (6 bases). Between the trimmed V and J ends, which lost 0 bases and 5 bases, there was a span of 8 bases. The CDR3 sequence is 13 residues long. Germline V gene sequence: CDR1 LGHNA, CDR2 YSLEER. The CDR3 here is CASSQEQGHEQYF. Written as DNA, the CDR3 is TGCGCCAGCAGCCAAGAACAGGGACACGAGCAGTACTTC.

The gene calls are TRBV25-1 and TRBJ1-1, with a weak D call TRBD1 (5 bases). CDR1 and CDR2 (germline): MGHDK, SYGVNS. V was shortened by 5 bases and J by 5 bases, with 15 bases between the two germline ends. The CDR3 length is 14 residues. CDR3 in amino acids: CASSQTGVGTEAFF. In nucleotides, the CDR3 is TGTGCCAGCAGTCAAACGGGGGTTGGGACTGAAGCTTTCTTT.

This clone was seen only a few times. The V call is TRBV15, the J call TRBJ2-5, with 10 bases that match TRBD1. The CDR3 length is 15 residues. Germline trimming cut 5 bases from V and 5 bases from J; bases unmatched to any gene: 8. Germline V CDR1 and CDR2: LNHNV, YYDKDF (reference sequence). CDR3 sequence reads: CATSRGTGEKETQYF. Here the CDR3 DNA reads TGTGCCACCAGCCGGGGGACAGGGGAGAAGGAGACCCAGTACTTC.

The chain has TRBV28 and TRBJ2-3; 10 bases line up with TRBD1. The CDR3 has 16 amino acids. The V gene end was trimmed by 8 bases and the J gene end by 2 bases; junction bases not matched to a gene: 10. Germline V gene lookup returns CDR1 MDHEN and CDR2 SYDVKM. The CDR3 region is CASVPFGTGDTDTQYF. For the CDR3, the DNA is TGTGCCAGCGTCCCTTTTGGGACAGGGGACACAGATACGCAGTATTTT.

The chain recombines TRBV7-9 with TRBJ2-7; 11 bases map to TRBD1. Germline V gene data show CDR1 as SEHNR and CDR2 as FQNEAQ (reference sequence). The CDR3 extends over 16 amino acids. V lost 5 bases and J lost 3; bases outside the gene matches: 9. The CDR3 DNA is TGTGCCAGCAGCGTCAGCTTTGGGACAGGGGGCTACGAGCAGTACTTC. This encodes CASSVSFGTGGYEQYF.